This TCR beta chain was observed in a study of sequential checkpoint blockade in melanoma (dated by TCRdb to the late 2010s). Turning to the overall study: Using 1:1 randomization, the trial assigned patients either to first-line nivolumab followed by ipilimumab (arm A) or to ipilimumab followed by nivolumab (arm B). Maintenance nivolumab was given following each of the two trial sequences. DNA from about 99 pretreatment melanoma tumor samples was subjected to TCRbeta immunosequencing. Matched tumor biopsies were taken from around 20 patients before treatment and at week 13, after single-agent nivolumab (arm A) or ipilimumab (arm B). About 83% of the matched pre- and post-treatment tumor biopsy pairs came from the same lesion. The investigation overall reported the following: Tumor T-cell fraction and clonality correlated with PD-L1 staining and CD8+ T-cell counts but not with mutational load. Patients whose tumor T-cell fraction and clonality increased by week 13 were about 30 times more likely to achieve clinical benefit. Within-arm analyses of tumor T-cell fraction were limited by small sample sizes and reduced statistical power. The model for predicting response that combines TCR metrics with mutation burden needs to be validated in larger, independent patient cohorts. Among patients in arm A, the nivolumab-first arm, pretreatment tumor TIL clonality was associated with response (P = .04).

TCRbeta CDR3 regions were immunosequenced from genomic DNA with the immunoSEQ Assay. Before high-throughput sequencing, the genomic DNA was amplified using bias-controlled multiplex PCR. The study's processing was this. To quantify the absolute abundance of each unique TCRbeta CDR3 region, the sequences were collapsed and filtered. Clonality, defined as 1 minus Pielou's evenness, was calculated using only productive rearrangements. Tumor T-cell fraction was calculated by normalizing TCRbeta template counts to the amount of usable DNA, which was estimated from several housekeeping genes. A previously published method was used to identify clones with significantly greater frequencies in on-treatment samples than in baseline samples. The clones in this table, taken by TCRdb from immuneACCESS, are in-frame only. Not every clone is retained; where verified, under half of the shortfall comes from an unresolved V gene, and the cause of the rest is unknown. V and J calls and clone size come straight from that table; D and trimming were deduced from the DNA. Across this sample there are about 1,400 clones, with approximately 23% seen only once. The ten biggest clones cover around 8.2% of the sample.

V loses 2 bases, J loses 0 bases, and the germline ends lie 8 bases apart. CDR3 length: 15 amino acids, cysteine to phenylalanine. Only the CDR3 DNA stays, 45 bases, in frame from base 1. According to the germline V gene, CDR1 reads SGHNT and CDR2 reads YENEEA. The treatment or condition label, read with the paper, signifies: randomized to nivolumab then ipilimumab (arm A) or the reverse (arm B). None of the trial patients had been given prior DNA-damaging chemotherapy. CheckMate 064, a randomized, open-label phase II trial of sequential checkpoint blockade, was the source of the samples, all of which came from patients with melanoma. Genomic DNA from formalin-fixed paraffin-embedded (FFPE) tissue samples served as the input for tumor TCR sequencing. This clone is termed medium-sized (0.01 to 0.1%). No cognate antigen has been identified for it. No base-level quality is on record; no much larger clone is a single base apart.

Sequenced material: tumor tissue (inferred from file names), taken from a patient given nivolumab and ipilimumab in sequence. The V gene is TRBV11-3 and the J gene is TRBJ2-1; the D gene identity is not certain. This sequence was found in a human donor with melanoma. The sequence in DNA is TGTGCCAGCAGCTTATACCTCCTCTCCTACAATGAGCAGTTCTTC. This is translated as CASSLYLLSYNEQFF.